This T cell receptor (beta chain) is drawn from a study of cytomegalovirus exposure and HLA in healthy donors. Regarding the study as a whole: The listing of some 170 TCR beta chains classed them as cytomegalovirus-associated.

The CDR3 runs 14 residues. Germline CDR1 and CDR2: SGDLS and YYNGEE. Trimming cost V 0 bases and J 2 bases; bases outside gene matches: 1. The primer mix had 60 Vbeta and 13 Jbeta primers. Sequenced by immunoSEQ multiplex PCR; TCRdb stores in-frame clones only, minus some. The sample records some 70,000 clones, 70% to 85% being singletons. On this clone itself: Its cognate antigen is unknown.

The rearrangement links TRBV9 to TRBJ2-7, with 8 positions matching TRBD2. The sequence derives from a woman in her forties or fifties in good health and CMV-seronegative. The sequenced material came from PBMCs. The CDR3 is CASSVGTSPYEQYF. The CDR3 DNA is TGTGCCAGCAGCGTAGGGACTAGCCCCTACGAGCAGTACTTC. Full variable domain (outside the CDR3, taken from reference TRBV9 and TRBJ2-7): DSGVTQTPKHLITATGQRVTLRCSPRSGDLSVYWYQQSLDQGLQFLIQYYNGEERAKGNILERFSAQQFPDLHSELNLSSLELGDSALYFCASSVGTSPYEQYFGPGTRLTVT.